Sequencing of this T cell receptor (beta chain) was carried out in a study of T cell repertoires in cytomegalovirus infection. Study-wide background: Public TCR beta signatures were indicative of both CMV infection and a matching HLA type. Study conclusions and caveats: Clonotype analysis showed dominance of the ex vivo response by HLA-C-restricted CMV-specific TCR beta clonotypes. Cumulative frequency (of public TCR beta family members) identified carriers of CMV plus the relevant HLA.

In germline, CDR1 is ENHRY, CDR2 SYGVKD. The CDR3 loop spans 17 amino acids. Germline trimming cut 0 bases from V and 7 bases from J; bases unmatched to any gene: 11. This clonotype has ten or more counts. Its specificity is unknown. TCRdb reprocessed the reads with MiXCR, giving one entry per CDR3 protein. The top ten clones hold about 10% of a sample with some 400,000 distinct CDR3 sequences, approximately 18% of them seen once. This chain links TRBV10-3 with TRBJ2-7, with TRBD2 matching over 11 bases. This TCR was sampled from a human donor in good health (CMV status not recorded). Some clones in this sample may be carry-over from other donors' samples. The sequencing input was PBMCs. Written as DNA, the CDR3 is TGTGCCATCAGTGAGTCACCCGTTCTAGCGGGGGGCCAAGAGCAGTACTTC. It codes for CAISESPVLAGGQEQYF.